This T cell receptor (beta chain) is drawn from a study of blood T cell repertoires in COVID-19. At the level of the study: Donors in the United States, Italy and Spain gave samples during acute or convalescent COVID-19. T cells, B-cell-depleted T cells, or PBMCs provided the cDNA or gDNA that served as material.

Germline assignment: CDR1 SGHRS and CDR2 YFSETQ. The CDR3 runs 15 residues. J gave up 3 bases and V 0 bases, and 5 bases lay outside the gene matches. Patients from Seattle were sampled longitudinally, starting during active infection. This clone is a singleton in its sample. TCRdb's table, derived via immunoSEQ multiplex PCR, lists solely in-frame clones and lacks some. The table lists 300,000 to 350,000 clones, 90% of them singletons. The sequence was obtained from a woman aged 25 to 45 with COVID-19, enrolled during active disease. The chain carries TRBV5-1 and TRBJ1-1, with 7 nucleotides matching TRBD1. The material sequenced was peripheral blood. CDR3 loop: CASSLGQGEDTEAFF. As DNA, the CDR3 is TGCGCCAGCAGCTTGGGGCAGGGGGAGGACACTGAAGCTTTCTTT.